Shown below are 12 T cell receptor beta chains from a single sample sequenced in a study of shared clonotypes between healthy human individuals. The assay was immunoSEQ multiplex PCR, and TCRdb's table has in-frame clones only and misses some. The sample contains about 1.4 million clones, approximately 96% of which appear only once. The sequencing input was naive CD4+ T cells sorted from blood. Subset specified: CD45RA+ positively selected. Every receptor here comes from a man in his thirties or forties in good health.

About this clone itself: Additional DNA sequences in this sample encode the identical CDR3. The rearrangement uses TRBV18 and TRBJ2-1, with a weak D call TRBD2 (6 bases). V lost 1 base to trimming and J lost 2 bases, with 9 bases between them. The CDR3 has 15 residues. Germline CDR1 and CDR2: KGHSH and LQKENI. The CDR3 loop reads CASSPLGGTYNEQFF. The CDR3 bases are TGTGCCAGCTCACCACTGGGCGGGACCTACAATGAGCAGTTCTTC.

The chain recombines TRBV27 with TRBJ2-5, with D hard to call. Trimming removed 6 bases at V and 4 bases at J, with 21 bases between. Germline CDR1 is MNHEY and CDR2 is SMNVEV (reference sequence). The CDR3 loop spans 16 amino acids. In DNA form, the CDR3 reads TGTGCCAGCAGCTATACTATTGGGTGGGGAAGAGAGACCCAGTACTTC. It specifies CASSYTIGWGRETQYF.

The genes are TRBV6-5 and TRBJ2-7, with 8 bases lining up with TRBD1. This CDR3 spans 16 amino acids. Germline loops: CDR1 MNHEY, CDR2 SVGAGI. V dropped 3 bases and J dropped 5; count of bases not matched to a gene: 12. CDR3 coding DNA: TGTGCCAGCAGTTATCTCTCCCCAGGGGGCCCGAACGAGCAGTACTTC. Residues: CASSYLSPGGPNEQYF.

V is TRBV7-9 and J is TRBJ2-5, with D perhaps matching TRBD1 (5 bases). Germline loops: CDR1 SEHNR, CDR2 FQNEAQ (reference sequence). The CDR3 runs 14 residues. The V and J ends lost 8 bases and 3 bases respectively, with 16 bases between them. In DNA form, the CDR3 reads TGTGCCAGCGGACAACATATACAAAAAGAGACCCAGTACTTC. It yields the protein CASGQHIQKETQYF.

CDR3: CASSLVGGIYEQYF. The CDR3 DNA follows: TGTGCCAGCAGTTTAGTAGGGGGGATCTACGAGCAGTACTTC. The chain links TRBV28 to TRBJ2-7; D may match TRBD1 or TRBD2 (6 bases each). The CDR3 has 14 amino acids. Trimming took 2 bases from V and 3 from J, leaving 11 bases between them. Germline V gives CDR1 MDHEN, CDR2 SYDVKM.

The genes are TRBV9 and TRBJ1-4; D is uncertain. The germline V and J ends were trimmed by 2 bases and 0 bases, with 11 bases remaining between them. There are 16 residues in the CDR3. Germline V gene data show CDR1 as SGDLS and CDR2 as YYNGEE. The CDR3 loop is CASSVGNVATNEKLFF. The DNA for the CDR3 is TGTGCCAGCAGCGTGGGCAATGTCGCAACTAATGAAAAACTGTTTTTT.

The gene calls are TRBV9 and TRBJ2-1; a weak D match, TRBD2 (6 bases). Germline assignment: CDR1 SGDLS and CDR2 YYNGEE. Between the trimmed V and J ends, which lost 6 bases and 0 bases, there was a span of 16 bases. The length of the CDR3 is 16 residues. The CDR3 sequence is CASNGGLGFSYNEQFF. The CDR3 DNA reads TGTGCCAGCAATGGAGGGCTGGGGTTCTCCTACAATGAGCAGTTCTTC.

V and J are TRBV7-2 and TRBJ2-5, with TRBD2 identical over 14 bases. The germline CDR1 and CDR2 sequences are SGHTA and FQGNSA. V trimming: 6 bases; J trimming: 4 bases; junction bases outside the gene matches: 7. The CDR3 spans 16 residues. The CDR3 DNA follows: TGTGCCAGCAGTTCCGGACTAGCGGGAGGCCGAGAGACCCAGTACTTC. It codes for CASSSGLAGGRETQYF.

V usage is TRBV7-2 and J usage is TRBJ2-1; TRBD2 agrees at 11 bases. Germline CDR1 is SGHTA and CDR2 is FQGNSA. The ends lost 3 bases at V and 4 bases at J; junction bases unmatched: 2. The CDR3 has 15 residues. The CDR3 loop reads CASSFGTSGYNEQFF. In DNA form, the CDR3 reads TGTGCCAGCAGCTTCGGGACTAGCGGTTACAATGAGCAGTTCTTC.

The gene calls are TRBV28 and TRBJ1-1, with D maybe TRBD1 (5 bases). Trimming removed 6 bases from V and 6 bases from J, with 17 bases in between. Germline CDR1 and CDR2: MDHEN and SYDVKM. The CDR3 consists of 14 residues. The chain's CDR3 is CASSTARVGAEAFF. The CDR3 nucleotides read TGTGCCAGCAGCACTGCGCGGGTGGGGGCTGAAGCTTTCTTT.

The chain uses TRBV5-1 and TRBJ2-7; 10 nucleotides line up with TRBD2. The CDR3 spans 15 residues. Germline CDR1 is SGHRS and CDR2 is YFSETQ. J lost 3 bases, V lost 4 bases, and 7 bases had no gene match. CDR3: CASSVTSGWIYEQYF. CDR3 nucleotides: TGCGCCAGCAGCGTGACTAGCGGGTGGATCTACGAGCAGTACTTC.

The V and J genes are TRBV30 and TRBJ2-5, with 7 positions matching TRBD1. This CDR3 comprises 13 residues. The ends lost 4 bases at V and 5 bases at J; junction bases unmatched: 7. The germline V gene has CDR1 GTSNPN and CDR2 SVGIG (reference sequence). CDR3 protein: CAWNPGGAETQYF. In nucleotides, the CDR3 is TGTGCCTGGAACCCAGGGGGTGCGGAGACCCAGTACTTC.